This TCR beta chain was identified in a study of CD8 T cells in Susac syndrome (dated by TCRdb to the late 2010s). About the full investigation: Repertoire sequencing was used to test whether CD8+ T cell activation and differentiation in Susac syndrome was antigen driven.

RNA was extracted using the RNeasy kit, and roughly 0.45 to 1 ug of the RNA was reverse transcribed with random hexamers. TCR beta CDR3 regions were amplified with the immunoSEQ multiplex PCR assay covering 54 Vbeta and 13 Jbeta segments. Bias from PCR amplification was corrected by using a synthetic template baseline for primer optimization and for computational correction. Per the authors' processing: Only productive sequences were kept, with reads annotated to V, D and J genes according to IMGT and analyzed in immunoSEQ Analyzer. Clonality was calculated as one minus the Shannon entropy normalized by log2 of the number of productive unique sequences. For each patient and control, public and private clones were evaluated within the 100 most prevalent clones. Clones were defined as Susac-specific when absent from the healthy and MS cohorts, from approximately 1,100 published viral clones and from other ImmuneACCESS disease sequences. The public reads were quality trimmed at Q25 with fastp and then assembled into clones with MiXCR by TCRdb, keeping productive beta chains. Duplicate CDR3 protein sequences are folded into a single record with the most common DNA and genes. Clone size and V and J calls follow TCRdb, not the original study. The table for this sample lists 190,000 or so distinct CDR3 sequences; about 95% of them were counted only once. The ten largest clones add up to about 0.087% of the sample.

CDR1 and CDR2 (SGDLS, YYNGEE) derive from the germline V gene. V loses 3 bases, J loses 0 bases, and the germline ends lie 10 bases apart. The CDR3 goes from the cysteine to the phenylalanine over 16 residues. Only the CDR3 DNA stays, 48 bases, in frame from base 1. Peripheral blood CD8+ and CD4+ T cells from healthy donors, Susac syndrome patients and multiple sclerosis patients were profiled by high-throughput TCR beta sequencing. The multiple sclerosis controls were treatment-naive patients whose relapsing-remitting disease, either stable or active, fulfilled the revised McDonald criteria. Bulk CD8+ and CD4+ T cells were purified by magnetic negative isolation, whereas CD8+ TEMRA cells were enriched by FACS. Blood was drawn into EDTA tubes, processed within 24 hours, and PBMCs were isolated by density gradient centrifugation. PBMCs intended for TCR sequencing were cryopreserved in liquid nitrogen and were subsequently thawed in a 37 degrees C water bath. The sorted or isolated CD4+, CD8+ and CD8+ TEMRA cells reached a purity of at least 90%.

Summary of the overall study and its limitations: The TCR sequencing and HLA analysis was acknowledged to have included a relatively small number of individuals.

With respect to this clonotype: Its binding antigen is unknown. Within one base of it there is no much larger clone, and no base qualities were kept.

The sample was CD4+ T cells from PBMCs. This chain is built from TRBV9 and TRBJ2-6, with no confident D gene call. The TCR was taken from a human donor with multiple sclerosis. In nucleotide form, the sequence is TGTGCCAGCAGCGGTGGCAGTCCCTCTGGGGCCAACGTCCTGACTTTC. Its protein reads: CASSGGSPSGANVLTF.